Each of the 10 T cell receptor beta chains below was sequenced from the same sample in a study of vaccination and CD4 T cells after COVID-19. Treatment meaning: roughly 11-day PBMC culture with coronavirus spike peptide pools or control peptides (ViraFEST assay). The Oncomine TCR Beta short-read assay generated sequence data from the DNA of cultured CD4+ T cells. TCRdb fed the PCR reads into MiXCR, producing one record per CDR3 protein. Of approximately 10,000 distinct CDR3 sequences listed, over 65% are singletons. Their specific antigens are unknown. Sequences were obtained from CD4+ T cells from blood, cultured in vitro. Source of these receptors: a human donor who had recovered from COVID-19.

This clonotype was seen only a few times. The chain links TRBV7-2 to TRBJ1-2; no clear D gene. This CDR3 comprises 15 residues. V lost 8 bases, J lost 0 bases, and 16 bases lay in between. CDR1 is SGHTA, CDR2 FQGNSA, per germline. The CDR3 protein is CASDQDHFPNYGYTF. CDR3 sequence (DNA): TGTGCCAGCGACCAGGATCATTTCCCTAACTATGGCTACACCTTC.

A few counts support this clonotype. The CDR3 spells CASTAGPSYEQYF. The CDR3 DNA reads TGTGCCTCAACGGCGGGGCCCTCCTACGAGCAGTACTTC. The rearrangement uses TRBV6-1 and TRBJ2-7; tentative D call: TRBD2 (6 bases). Trimming took off 11 bases at V and 0 bases at J, with 14 bases between the two ends. Germline V gene sequence: CDR1 MNHNS, CDR2 SASEGT. This CDR3 has 13 residues.

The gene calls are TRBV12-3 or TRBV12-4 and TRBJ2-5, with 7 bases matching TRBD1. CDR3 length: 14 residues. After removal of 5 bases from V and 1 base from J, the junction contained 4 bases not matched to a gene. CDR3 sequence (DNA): TGTGCCAGCAGTACCCGGGACAGCCAAGAGACCCAGTACTTC. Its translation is CASSTRDSQETQYF.

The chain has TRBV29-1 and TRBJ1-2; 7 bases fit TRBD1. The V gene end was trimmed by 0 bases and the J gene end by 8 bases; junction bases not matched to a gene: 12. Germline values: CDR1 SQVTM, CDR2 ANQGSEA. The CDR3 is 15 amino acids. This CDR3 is CSVEDTGPRGRGYTF. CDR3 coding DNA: TGCAGCGTTGAAGATACAGGGCCCAGGGGGAGAGGCTACACCTTC.

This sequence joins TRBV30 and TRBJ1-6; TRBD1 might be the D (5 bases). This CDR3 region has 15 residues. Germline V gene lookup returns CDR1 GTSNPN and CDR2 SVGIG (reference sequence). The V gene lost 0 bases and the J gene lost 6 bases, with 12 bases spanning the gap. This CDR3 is CAWSVGGAGNSPLHF. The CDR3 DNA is TGTGCCTGGAGTGTTGGAGGGGCGGGTAATTCACCCCTCCACTTT.

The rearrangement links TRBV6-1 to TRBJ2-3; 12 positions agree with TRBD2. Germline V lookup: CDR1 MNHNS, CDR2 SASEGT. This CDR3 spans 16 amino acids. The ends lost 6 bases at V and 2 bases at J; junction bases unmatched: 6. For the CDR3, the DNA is TGTGCCAGCAGGGCTAGCGGGGGGGGAAACACAGATACGCAGTATTTT. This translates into CASRASGGGNTDTQYF.

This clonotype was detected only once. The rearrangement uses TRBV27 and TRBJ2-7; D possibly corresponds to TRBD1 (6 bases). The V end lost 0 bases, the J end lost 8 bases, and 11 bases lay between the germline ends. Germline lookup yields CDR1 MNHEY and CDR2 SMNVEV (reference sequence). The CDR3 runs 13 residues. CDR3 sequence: CASSLSGQGKQYF. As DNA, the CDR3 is TGTGCCAGCAGTTTATCTGGCCAGGGGAAGCAGTACTTC.

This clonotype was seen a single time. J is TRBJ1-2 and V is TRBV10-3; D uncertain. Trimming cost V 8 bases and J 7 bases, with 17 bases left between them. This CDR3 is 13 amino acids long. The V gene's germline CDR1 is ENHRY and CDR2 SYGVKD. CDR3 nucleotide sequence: TGTGCCATCGCAGTGGGCTCCCGGACTGGCTACACCTTC. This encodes CAIAVGSRTGYTF.

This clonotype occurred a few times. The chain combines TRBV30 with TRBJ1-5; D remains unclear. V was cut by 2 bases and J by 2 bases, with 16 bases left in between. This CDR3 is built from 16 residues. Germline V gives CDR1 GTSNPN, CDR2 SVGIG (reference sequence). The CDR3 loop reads CAWSLVSGLGNQPQHF. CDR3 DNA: TGTGCCTGGAGTCTAGTCAGTGGGCTAGGCAATCAGCCCCAGCATTTT.

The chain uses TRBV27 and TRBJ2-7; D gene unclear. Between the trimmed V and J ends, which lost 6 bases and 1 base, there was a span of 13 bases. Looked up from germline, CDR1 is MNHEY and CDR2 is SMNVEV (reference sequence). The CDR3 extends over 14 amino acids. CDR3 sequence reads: CASRLGVGSYEQYF. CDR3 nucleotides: TGTGCCAGCAGGCTTGGGGTTGGGTCCTACGAGCAGTACTTC.